A single sample is the source of the 13 T cell receptor beta chains below, sequenced in a study of blood T cell repertoires in COVID-19. Assay used: immunoSEQ multiplex PCR; TCRdb lists only in-frame clones, some missing. The sample has 310,000 or so clones; about nine tenths are singletons. The specimen was peripheral blood. All receptors come from a woman aged 25 to 39 with COVID-19, enrolled during active disease.

The J gene is TRBJ1-5, the V gene TRBV30; unclear D gene. The CDR3 sequence is 13 residues long. Trimming took 0 bases from V and 14 from J, leaving 17 bases between them. Per germline, CDR1 GTSNPN and CDR2 SVGIG (reference sequence). Here the CDR3 DNA reads TGTGCCTGGAGTGTTTCCGAACGGGATCCCAAGCATTTT. Residues: CAWSVSERDPKHF.

This rearrangement joins TRBV7-6 to TRBJ2-1; 7 bases map to TRBD2. Trimming took 0 bases from V and 2 from J; bases not matched to a gene: 1. Looked up from germline, CDR1 is SGHVS and CDR2 is FNYEAQ. CDR3 length: 15 amino acids. In nucleotides, the CDR3 is TGTGCCAGCAGCTTAGCCGGGACTACCTACAATGAGCAGTTCTTC. This sequence encodes CASSLAGTTYNEQFF. Combining the CDR3 with reference TRBV7-6 and TRBJ2-1 gives the whole variable domain GAGVSQSPRYKVTKRGQDVALRCDPISGHVSLYWYRQALGQGPEFLTYFNYEAQQDKSGLPNDRFSAERPEGSISTLTIQRTEQRDSAMYRCASSLAGTTYNEQFFGPGTRLTVL.

V is TRBV3-1 (or the pseudogene TRBV3-2) and J is TRBJ1-5; 7 nucleotides line up with TRBD1. This CDR3 is 14 amino acids long. Germline lookup yields CDR1 LGHDT and CDR2 YNNKEL (reference sequence). V dropped 4 bases and J dropped 4; count of bases not matched to a gene: 4. The CDR3 loop is CASSLGTANQPQHF. CDR3 bases: TGTGCCAGCAGCCTAGGGACAGCTAATCAGCCCCAGCATTTT.

The chain carries TRBV18 and TRBJ2-1; 10 bases match TRBD2. CDR3 length: 16 residues. J lost 9 bases, V lost 2 bases, and 10 bases had no gene match. The germline CDR1 and CDR2 sequences are KGHSH and LQKENI. The CDR3 DNA reads as TGTGCCAGCTCACCAGGGGGTAGCGGGAGGTCCGCTGAGCAGTTCTTC. Its protein product is CASSPGGSGRSAEQFF.

The chain couples TRBV7-7 to TRBJ1-3; 8 nucleotides align to TRBD1. V gave up 8 bases and J gave up 0 bases; unmatched junction bases: 6. Per the germline V gene, CDR1 is SSHAT and CDR2 is FNYEAQ (reference sequence). The CDR3 has 15 residues. The CDR3 DNA is TGTGCCAGCGAGACGGGACAGGCCTCTGGAAACACCATATATTTT. Amino acid sequence: CASETGQASGNTIYF.

The rearrangement joins TRBV5-1 to TRBJ2-1; 15 positions match TRBD2. Germline loops: CDR1 SGHRS, CDR2 YFSETQ. V dropped 0 bases and J dropped 9; count of bases not matched to a gene: 7. CDR3 size: 17 residues. CDR3 nucleotides: TGCGCCAGCAGCTTGGCGCTGGGACTAGCGGGAGGTGGTGAGCAGTTCTTC. Protein: CASSLALGLAGGGEQFF.

This chain connects TRBV7-9 to TRBJ1-2; 9 bases line up with TRBD1. Germline V gene data show CDR1 as SEHNR and CDR2 as FQNEAQ (reference sequence). The CDR3 runs to 13 residues. Losses at the gene ends were 5 bases for V and 5 bases for J; bases not matched to a gene: 3. The CDR3 is CASSPQGAYGYTF. The CDR3 region has the DNA TGTGCCAGCAGCCCACAGGGGGCGTATGGCTACACCTTC.

This sequence joins TRBV2 and TRBJ2-7; D is perhaps TRBD2 (5 bases). The CDR3 covers 14 residues. CDR1 SNHLY and CDR2 FYNNEI come from the germline V gene. The V gene lost 6 bases and the J gene lost 1 base, with 13 bases spanning the gap. The CDR3: CASRVTSLSYEQYF. The CDR3 DNA follows: TGTGCCAGCAGAGTTACTAGTTTATCCTACGAGCAGTACTTC.

The CDR3 loop reads CSASDDGTSVGDEQFF. The CDR3 nucleotides are TGCAGTGCTAGTGACGATGGGACTAGCGTAGGTGATGAGCAGTTCTTC. The chain employs TRBV20-1 and TRBJ2-1, with 10 bases lining up with TRBD2. After removal of 3 bases from V and 8 bases from J, the junction contained 13 bases not matched to a gene. This CDR3 is 16 amino acids long. The germline V gene encodes CDR1 DFQATT and CDR2 SNEGSKA (reference sequence).

J is TRBJ2-7 and V is TRBV30, with 9 bases that match TRBD2. This CDR3 contains 15 residues. CDR1 GTSNPN and CDR2 SVGIG come from the germline V gene (reference sequence). V dropped 2 bases and J dropped 1; count of bases not matched to a gene: 6. The CDR3: CAWSFRGLASYEQYF. The CDR3 bases are TGTGCCTGGAGTTTCCGAGGACTAGCGTCCTACGAGCAGTACTTC.

The chain joins TRBV3-1 (or the pseudogene TRBV3-2) to TRBJ1-2; TRBD1 is a possible D gene (6 bases). The CDR3 totals 15 residues. Trimming shortened V by 3 bases and J by 7 bases, and 18 bases separated the two germline ends. CDR1 LGHDT and CDR2 YNNKEL come from the germline V gene (reference sequence). CDR3 in DNA: TGTGCCAGCAGCCAGCGCCCTTTCACAGGGTCTGGCTACACCTTC. Translation: CASSQRPFTGSGYTF.

V gene TRBV18 combines with J gene TRBJ1-6; no clear D gene. The V gene lost 2 bases and the J gene lost 9 bases, with 32 bases spanning the gap. The CDR3 runs 21 residues. Germline CDR1 reads KGHSH; CDR2 reads LQKENI. The CDR3 DNA follows: TGTGCCAGCTCACCATTCGGCAATTCAGGCCGTTTTGTTTCCCTTATTTCACCCCTCCACTTT. This codes for CASSPFGNSGRFVSLISPLHF.

The rearrangement uses TRBV27 and TRBJ1-6, with a tentative D call TRBD1 (5 bases). The CDR3 spans 17 residues. Germline V gene data show CDR1 as MNHEY and CDR2 as SMNVEV (reference sequence). Trimming shortened V by 3 bases and J by 0 bases, and 12 bases separated the two germline ends. CDR3 sequence: CASSFSQASSYNSPLHF. In DNA form, the CDR3 reads TGTGCCAGCAGTTTTTCACAGGCGAGCTCCTATAATTCACCCCTCCACTTT.